Listed below are T cell receptor beta chains from one sample, sequenced in a study of blood T cell repertoires in COVID-19. Assay used: immunoSEQ multiplex PCR; TCRdb lists only in-frame clones, some missing. The repertoire holds approximately 190,000 clones, with roughly 84% as singletons. The sample comprised PBMCs or T cells enriched from blood (not recorded which). These receptors were obtained from a woman in her twenties or thirties who had been exposed to COVID-19. Both conserved end residues are part of each CDR3. D genes are given only for firm matches. For some rows the clone size is stated as once, few or many, or as a class when expanded; others skip it.

D gene	V gene	clone size	J gene	CDR3 DNA	CDR3 protein
-	TRBV15	-	TRBJ1-5	TGTGCCACCAGCAGAGATACGCAGGGTGGAAGTCAGCCCCAGCATTTT	CATSRDTQGGSQPQHF
TRBD2	TRBV3-1/TRBV3-2	-	TRBJ2-5	TGTGCCAGCAGCGCTGGACTAGCGGGGGGGCCAGTGGAGACCCAGTACTTC	CASSAGLAGGPVETQYF
-	TRBV2	-	TRBJ1-6	TGTGCCAGCAGTGAAGCGCTTCATGGACTAGCGGGGTCACCCCTCCACTTT	CASSEALHGLAGSPLHF
-	TRBV29-1	-	TRBJ1-2	TGCAGCGTTGAAGGGCGAGGGTATGGCTACACCTTC	CSVEGRGYGYTF
-	TRBV5-6	once	TRBJ1-5	TGTGCCAGCAGCCCTGGGAGTGGGTTTAATCAGCCCCAGCATTTT	CASSPGSGFNQPQHF
TRBD1	TRBV7-2	few	TRBJ1-1	TGTGCCAGCAGCTTACCATCGGAGGGGGCGATAAAGACTGAAGCTTTCTTT	CASSLPSEGAIKTEAFF
-	TRBV5-6	-	TRBJ2-3	TGTGCCAGCAGCTTTACTACCCCAGATACGCAGTATTTT	CASSFTTPDTQYF
TRBD2	TRBV2	-	TRBJ2-5	TGTGCCAGCAGTGAAGAAACTAGCGGAAGACAAGAGACCCAGTACTTC	CASSEETSGRQETQYF
TRBD1	TRBV19	-	TRBJ1-5	TGTGCCAGTCACAGGGGGAGAGCGCTCTTGTATAGCAATCAGCCCCAGCATTTT	CASHRGRALLYSNQPQHF
TRBD2	TRBV7-9	-	TRBJ2-3	TGTGCCAGCTCTTCGGGGGGGCCAAGAGATACGCAGTATTTT	CASSSGGPRDTQYF
TRBD1	TRBV5-6	-	TRBJ1-5	TGTGCCAGCAGCTTGGGTCCAGGGGGGCAGCCCCAGCATTTT	CASSLGPGGQPQHF
-	TRBV29-1	few	TRBJ1-2	TGCAGCGTTCCACGGGGGTCAGGGTCGGGTGGCTACACCTTC	CSVPRGSGSGGYTF
-	TRBV2	-	TRBJ1-6	TGTGCCAGCAGCGGGAGGGGTCAGATAACCTCACCCCTCCACTTT	CASSGRGQITSPLHF
-	TRBV7-8	once	TRBJ1-2	TGTGCCAGCAGCTTATCCAGGGTCTATGGCTACACCTTC	CASSLSRVYGYTF
-	TRBV7-9	-	TRBJ1-4	TGTGCCAGCAGTCGTCTCCGGGGGGCTTCGGGTGAAAAACTGTTTTTT	CASSRLRGASGEKLFF
TRBD2	TRBV4-1	-	TRBJ2-7	TGCGCCAGCAGCCCACAAGCGGGGGGCTTCTACGAGCAGTACTTC	CASSPQAGGFYEQYF
TRBD1	TRBV7-2	-	TRBJ2-7	TGTGCCAGCAGCCGTACCGGGACAGGTATTCCCGAGCAGTACTTC	CASSRTGTGIPEQYF
-	TRBV10-3	-	TRBJ1-3	TGTGCCATCAGGCAGACAGGCTCTGGAAACACCATATATTTT	CAIRQTGSGNTIYF
TRBD1	TRBV3-1/TRBV3-2	-	TRBJ1-1	TGTGCCAGCAGCCAAACCCAGGGGGTGACTGAAGCTTTCTTT	CASSQTQGVTEAFF
-	TRBV18	-	TRBJ2-3	TGTGCCAGCTCACCACCGGAGCGGCGCCTTGTGGGCACAGATACGCAGTATTTT	CASSPPERRLVGTDTQYF
-	TRBV6-5	-	TRBJ1-1	TGTGCCAGCAGAACACCGGGGAGCACTGAAGCTTTCTTT	CASRTPGSTEAFF
-	TRBV12-3/TRBV12-4	-	TRBJ2-7	TGTGCCAGCAGTGGACAGCCCTACGAGCAGTACTTC	CASSGQPYEQYF
-	TRBV4-3	-	TRBJ1-6	TGCGCCAGCAGCCAATTCGTAGACCCGGAAACCCAGGGGTCACCCCTCCACTTT	CASSQFVDPETQGSPLHF
-	TRBV29-1	-	TRBJ2-7	TGCAGCGTTGAGCCGCTGAGCCGTTCCGTTTACGAGCAGTACTTC	CSVEPLSRSVYEQYF
TRBD1	TRBV2	once	TRBJ1-2	TGTGTCTGGGGGCAGGGGGGAGACCAGGACTATGGCTACACCTTC	CVWGQGGDQDYGYTF
TRBD1	TRBV7-9	-	TRBJ2-1	TGTGCCAGCAGCAATACAGGGGGGATTGGGGATGAGCAGTTCTTC	CASSNTGGIGDEQFF
TRBD1	TRBV7-8	-	TRBJ1-1	TGTGCCAGCAGCCCTCCGGGACAGACCATGAACACTGAAGCTTTCTTT	CASSPPGQTMNTEAFF
-	TRBV5-6	-	TRBJ2-5	TGTGCCAGCAGCTTCCGGGGGTTGAGGGGTGAGACCCAGTACTTC	CASSFRGLRGETQYF
TRBD1	TRBV6-5	-	TRBJ1-6	TGTGCCAGCAGTTACGACAGGGGGGGTAATTCACCCCTCCACTTT	CASSYDRGGNSPLHF
-	TRBV12-3/TRBV12-4	-	TRBJ2-5	TGTGCCACTCGGGGGTCCCCCCAAGAGACCCAGTACTTC	CATRGSPQETQYF
-	TRBV7-2	once	TRBJ1-1	TGTGCCAGCAGATCCATAGCGTCGTACACTGAAGCTTTCTTT	CASRSIASYTEAFF
-	TRBV19	-	TRBJ1-1	TGTGCCAGTAGTATTGGGGGCGGGCAGAGGAACACTGAAGCTTTCTTT	CASSIGGGQRNTEAFF
TRBD1	TRBV7-2	-	TRBJ1-1	TGTGCCAGCAGCTTAACAGGGGGCACTGAAGCTTTCTTT	CASSLTGGTEAFF
-	TRBV9	-	TRBJ1-1	TGTGCCAGCAGCGTACTGACAGATGAAGCTTTCTTT	CASSVLTDEAFF
-	TRBV12-3/TRBV12-4	-	TRBJ1-1	TGTGCCAGCAGTCTCCAAGGGGTAAGAGCTTTCTTT	CASSLQGVRAFF
-	TRBV20-1	once	TRBJ1-2	TGCAGTGCGAGGGACATGAATGGCTACACCTTC	CSARDMNGYTF
-	TRBV10-3	once	TRBJ2-7	TGTGCCATCAGTGCCGGGAGCTCCTACGAGCAGTACTTC	CAISAGSSYEQYF
TRBD2	TRBV20-1	-	TRBJ2-3	TGCAGTGCTAGTGAAGCGGGGGGAACAGATACGCAGTATTTT	CSASEAGGTDTQYF
-	TRBV19	-	TRBJ1-1	TGTGCCAGTAGTATAGCGGGGGGCACTGAAGCTTTCTTT	CASSIAGGTEAFF
TRBD1	TRBV4-3	once	TRBJ1-5	TGCGCCAGCAGCCAACGACAGGGTCTGCCCCAGCATTTT	CASSQRQGLPQHF
-	TRBV20-1	-	TRBJ2-5	TGCAGTGCTGGACAGCTGGAGACCCAGTACTTC	CSAGQLETQYF
TRBD2	TRBV6-1	few	TRBJ2-7	TGTGCCAGCAGTGATCCTAGCCAGCGGGGGGGATACGAGCAGTACTTC	CASSDPSQRGGYEQYF
-	TRBV29-1	-	TRBJ1-1	TGCAGCGTGGCGGTCACTGAAGCTTTCTTT	CSVAVTEAFF
-	TRBV4-2	-	TRBJ1-5	TGTGCCAGCAGCCAAGCCCCTGGGGCGGCCGAGCCCCAGCATTTT	CASSQAPGAAEPQHF
-	TRBV3-1/TRBV3-2	-	TRBJ2-3	TGTGCCAGCAGCCAGATTCCAGGAAGCACAGATACGCAGTATTTT	CASSQIPGSTDTQYF
-	TRBV6-6	-	TRBJ2-7	TGTGCCAGCAGTCGGGACGTTACAGGGCGTAGCTCCTACGAGCAGTACTTC	CASSRDVTGRSSYEQYF
TRBD1	TRBV7-3	-	TRBJ1-1	TGTGCCAGCAGCTCAGGGGGCACTGAAGCTTTCTTT	CASSSGGTEAFF
-	TRBV7-2	-	TRBJ1-2	TGTGCCAGCAGCTTAGGATACTCCAACTATGGCTACACCTTC	CASSLGYSNYGYTF
-	TRBV18	-	TRBJ1-1	TGTGCCAGCTCACCCGTGGCTGATCGGAGAACTGAAGCTTTCTTT	CASSPVADRRTEAFF
-	TRBV6-5	-	TRBJ1-1	TGTGCCAGCAGTTACTCGATAGGGGCTCTGAACACTGAAGCTTTCTTT	CASSYSIGALNTEAFF